Listed below are T cell receptor beta chains from one sample, sequenced in a study of Ad26.COV2.S vaccination and SARS-CoV-2 variants. The assay was immunoSEQ multiplex PCR, and TCRdb's table has in-frame clones only and misses some. The repertoire consists of about 180,000 clones, with around 85% occurring once and the leading ten covering around 6.3%. Sequenced here: peripheral blood, sampled after recovery from COVID-19. Receptors were obtained from a human donor who had recovered from COVID-19. Both conserved end residues are part of each CDR3. The D gene is left open where the match is weak. A row's size may be missing; if present it is once, few, many or a size class.

CDR3 length	V gene	clone size	D gene	J gene	CDR3 DNA	CDR3 protein
14	TRBV3-1/TRBV3-2	-	-	TRBJ2-5	TGTGCCAGCAGCCAAGATGGGGCAGGGGAGACCCAGTACTTC	CASSQDGAGETQYF
15	TRBV7-9	-	TRBD2	TRBJ2-5	TGTGCCAGCAGCCTGGCTAGCGGGGTCCAAGAGACCCAGTACTTC	CASSLASGVQETQYF
14	TRBV9	-	-	TRBJ2-7	TGTGCCAGCAGCGTAGCTACCGCGTCCTACGAGCAGTACTTC	CASSVATASYEQYF
13	TRBV28	-	-	TRBJ2-5	TGTGCCAGCAGATCGGGACCACCAGAGACCCAGTACTTC	CASRSGPPETQYF
13	TRBV29-1	once	-	TRBJ2-5	TGCAGCGTTGAGGGACACTTCCAAGAGACCCAGTACTTC	CSVEGHFQETQYF
15	TRBV6-1	few	-	TRBJ2-7	TGTGCCAGCAGTGAAAGACAGTTACCCAACTACGAGCAGTACTTC	CASSERQLPNYEQYF
15	TRBV9	-	-	TRBJ2-1	TGTGCCAGCAGCGTAGTGACCAGCTCCTACAATGAGCAGTTCTTC	CASSVVTSSYNEQFF
15	TRBV27	-	-	TRBJ1-6	TGTGCCAGCAAGATTAGAGGACGATATAATTCACCCCTCCACTTT	CASKIRGRYNSPLHF
15	TRBV7-6	-	-	TRBJ2-7	TGTGCCAGCAGCCCGGGCGGGTCAGCGAGATACGAGCAGTACTTC	CASSPGGSARYEQYF
13	TRBV27	-	-	TRBJ2-1	TGTGCCAGCGCCCGGACTATTTACAATGAGCAGTTCTTC	CASARTIYNEQFF
16	TRBV13	-	TRBD2	TRBJ2-3	TGTGCCAGCAGCATCGTACTAGCGGGAGGGGTAGATACGCAGTATTTT	CASSIVLAGGVDTQYF
14	TRBV7-9	-	TRBD2	TRBJ2-5	TGTGCCAGCAGCCCGAATATGGGGGGGAGGACCCAGTACTTC	CASSPNMGGRTQYF
16	TRBV3-1/TRBV3-2	once	-	TRBJ2-2	TGTGCCAGCAGCCAAGGATGGGACACGCGGTCCGGGGAGCTGTTTTTT	CASSQGWDTRSGELFF
16	TRBV4-1	-	TRBD2	TRBJ2-3	TGCGCCAGCAGCCAGGAGGGACTAGCGGGGGCAGATACGCAGTATTTT	CASSQEGLAGADTQYF
16	TRBV14	once	-	TRBJ2-3	TGTGCCAGCAGCCAAGAAATCGGGGCCACCACAGATACGCAGTATTTT	CASSQEIGATTDTQYF
15	TRBV5-5	-	-	TRBJ1-3	TGTGCCAGCAGCCCGACAGGAGTGTTTGGAAACACCATATATTTT	CASSPTGVFGNTIYF
14	TRBV6-5	-	-	TRBJ2-2	TGTGCCAGCAGTAGACAGTCCCTGGGGGGGGAGCTGTTTTTT	CASSRQSLGGELFF
13	TRBV5-1	-	-	TRBJ1-2	TGCGCCAGCGGCGATATACGGGGCTATGGCTACACCTTC	CASGDIRGYGYTF
16	TRBV6-2/TRBV6-3	-	TRBD2	TRBJ2-3	TGTGCCAGCAGCTTCGATTCGGGAGGGCTTAGGGATACGCAGTATTTT	CASSFDSGGLRDTQYF
13	TRBV5-1	-	TRBD1	TRBJ2-7	TGCGCCAGCAGCTTGGACAGGGGCAACGAGCAGTACTTC	CASSLDRGNEQYF
16	TRBV4-1	few	TRBD1	TRBJ2-1	TGCGCCAGCAGCCACGGCAGGGGGCCCTCCTACAATGAGCAGTTCTTC	CASSHGRGPSYNEQFF
14	TRBV9	-	-	TRBJ1-2	TGTGCCAGCAGCGTAGAGCAGAGGTCGTATGGCTACACCTTC	CASSVEQRSYGYTF
13	TRBV5-5	-	TRBD1	TRBJ2-7	TGTGCCAGCAGCCCACAGGGGGGAACCGAGCAGTACTTC	CASSPQGGTEQYF
15	TRBV11-2	-	-	TRBJ1-2	TGTGCCAGCAGCTTAGAGGCGGGGCGGGGCTATGGCTACACCTTC	CASSLEAGRGYGYTF
14	TRBV13	-	-	TRBJ2-7	TGTGCCAGCAGCGCCAGACAAAGGACCTACGAGCAGTACTTC	CASSARQRTYEQYF
17	TRBV9	once	TRBD2	TRBJ2-3	TGTGCCAGCAGTCGTAGACGGGGGGGGTCCTTCACAGATACGCAGTATTTT	CASSRRRGGSFTDTQYF
13	TRBV13	-	TRBD1	TRBJ2-7	TGTGCCAGCGGGACCGACAGGGGGCACGAGCAGTACTTC	CASGTDRGHEQYF
15	TRBV11-1	-	TRBD2	TRBJ2-5	TGTGCCAGCAGCTGGGCTAGCGGGAGGGAAGGGACCCAGTACTTC	CASSWASGREGTQYF
16	TRBV18	-	TRBD1	TRBJ1-2	TGTGCCAGCTCACCCGTCCCGGGACAGGGCTACTATGGCTACACCTTC	CASSPVPGQGYYGYTF
15	TRBV5-4	-	-	TRBJ2-5	TGTGCCAGCAGCTTGGCGATAGGCTTCCAAGAGACCCAGTACTTC	CASSLAIGFQETQYF
11	TRBV20-1	-	-	TRBJ2-1	TGCAGTGCTATAGCGTTCAATGAGCAGTTCTTC	CSAIAFNEQFF
16	TRBV18	-	-	TRBJ2-3	TGTGCCAGCTCACACAACAGGGTAATGAGCACAGATACGCAGTATTTT	CASSHNRVMSTDTQYF
15	TRBV7-2	-	TRBD2	TRBJ2-5	TGTGCCAGCAGCTTTCCGACTAGCGGGGTAGAGACCCAGTACTTC	CASSFPTSGVETQYF
14	TRBV5-1	-	TRBD1	TRBJ2-7	TGCGCCAGCAGCTTGGGGACAGGGCCCGACGAGCAGTACTTC	CASSLGTGPDEQYF
14	TRBV5-5	-	-	TRBJ2-4	TGTGCCAGCAGCTTATGGGGAGCCAAAAACATTCAGTACTTC	CASSLWGAKNIQYF
8	TRBV7-9	-	-	TRBJ2-3	TGTGCCAGCAGCCCGCAGTATTTT	CASSPQYF
15	TRBV11-1	-	-	TRBJ2-1	TGTGCCAGCAGCTCCTCGGGGACGATTTACAATGAGCAGTTCTTC	CASSSSGTIYNEQFF
15	TRBV5-1	-	-	TRBJ1-2	TGCGCCAGCAGCTTGGTAATGGGGCAGGGCCATGGCTACACCTTC	CASSLVMGQGHGYTF
15	TRBV6-4	-	TRBD2	TRBJ2-3	TGTGCCAGCAGTGAAAGCGGGGGTAGCACAGATACGCAGTATTTT	CASSESGGSTDTQYF
15	TRBV28	-	-	TRBJ1-3	TGTGCCAGCAGTTTACCAACAGGGAATAGGGACACCATATATTTT	CASSLPTGNRDTIYF
13	TRBV19	-	-	TRBJ2-3	TGTGCCAGTAGTATCCCCCCGGCAGATACGCAGTATTTT	CASSIPPADTQYF
15	TRBV3-1/TRBV3-2	-	-	TRBJ2-3	TGTGCCAGCAGCCAAGATCCTAGCAGGACAGATACGCAGTATTTT	CASSQDPSRTDTQYF
15	TRBV5-1	-	TRBD2	TRBJ2-3	TGCGCCAGCAGCCTCCGGGGGGGCGGCACAGATACGCAGTATTTT	CASSLRGGGTDTQYF
15	TRBV6-5	-	-	TRBJ2-7	TGTGCCAGCACATCGGCGGCGGCACCGGTCTACGAGCAGTACTTC	CASTSAAAPVYEQYF
15	TRBV30	-	-	TRBJ2-2	TGTGCCTGGAAATGGGGCAGGGGAGTATCCGGGGAGCTGTTTTTT	CAWKWGRGVSGELFF
16	TRBV7-3	-	TRBD1	TRBJ1-2	TGTGCCAGCAGCCACAATTACCCGACAGGGAGCGGTGGCTACACCTTC	CASSHNYPTGSGGYTF
14	TRBV6-1	-	-	TRBJ1-3	TGTGCCAGCAGTGAAGCCGGGTCGGGAAACACCATATATTTT	CASSEAGSGNTIYF
14	TRBV5-4	-	-	TRBJ1-1	TGTGCCAGCAGCGCGGGACTTATGAACACTGAAGCTTTCTTT	CASSAGLMNTEAFF
17	TRBV28	once	-	TRBJ2-5	TGTGCCAGCAGTTCATTCGTGACGGCGGGGTCTCGAGAGACCCAGTACTTC	CASSSFVTAGSRETQYF
15	TRBV29-1	-	-	TRBJ2-3	TGCAGCGTAGTTCCAACAGGTGTCTTCACAGATACGCAGTATTTT	CSVVPTGVFTDTQYF
14	TRBV3-1/TRBV3-2	-	TRBD1	TRBJ1-5	TGTGCCAGCAGCCCGTCCGGGACAGGGGTGCCCCAGCATTTT	CASSPSGTGVPQHF
13	TRBV30	-	-	TRBJ1-5	TGTGCCTGGACACCAGACAGGTGTCGGCCCCAGCATTTT	CAWTPDRCRPQHF
15	TRBV9	-	-	TRBJ2-2	TGTGCCAGCAGCGTAGGGGGAGCCCTCGACGGGGAGCTGTTTTTT	CASSVGGALDGELFF